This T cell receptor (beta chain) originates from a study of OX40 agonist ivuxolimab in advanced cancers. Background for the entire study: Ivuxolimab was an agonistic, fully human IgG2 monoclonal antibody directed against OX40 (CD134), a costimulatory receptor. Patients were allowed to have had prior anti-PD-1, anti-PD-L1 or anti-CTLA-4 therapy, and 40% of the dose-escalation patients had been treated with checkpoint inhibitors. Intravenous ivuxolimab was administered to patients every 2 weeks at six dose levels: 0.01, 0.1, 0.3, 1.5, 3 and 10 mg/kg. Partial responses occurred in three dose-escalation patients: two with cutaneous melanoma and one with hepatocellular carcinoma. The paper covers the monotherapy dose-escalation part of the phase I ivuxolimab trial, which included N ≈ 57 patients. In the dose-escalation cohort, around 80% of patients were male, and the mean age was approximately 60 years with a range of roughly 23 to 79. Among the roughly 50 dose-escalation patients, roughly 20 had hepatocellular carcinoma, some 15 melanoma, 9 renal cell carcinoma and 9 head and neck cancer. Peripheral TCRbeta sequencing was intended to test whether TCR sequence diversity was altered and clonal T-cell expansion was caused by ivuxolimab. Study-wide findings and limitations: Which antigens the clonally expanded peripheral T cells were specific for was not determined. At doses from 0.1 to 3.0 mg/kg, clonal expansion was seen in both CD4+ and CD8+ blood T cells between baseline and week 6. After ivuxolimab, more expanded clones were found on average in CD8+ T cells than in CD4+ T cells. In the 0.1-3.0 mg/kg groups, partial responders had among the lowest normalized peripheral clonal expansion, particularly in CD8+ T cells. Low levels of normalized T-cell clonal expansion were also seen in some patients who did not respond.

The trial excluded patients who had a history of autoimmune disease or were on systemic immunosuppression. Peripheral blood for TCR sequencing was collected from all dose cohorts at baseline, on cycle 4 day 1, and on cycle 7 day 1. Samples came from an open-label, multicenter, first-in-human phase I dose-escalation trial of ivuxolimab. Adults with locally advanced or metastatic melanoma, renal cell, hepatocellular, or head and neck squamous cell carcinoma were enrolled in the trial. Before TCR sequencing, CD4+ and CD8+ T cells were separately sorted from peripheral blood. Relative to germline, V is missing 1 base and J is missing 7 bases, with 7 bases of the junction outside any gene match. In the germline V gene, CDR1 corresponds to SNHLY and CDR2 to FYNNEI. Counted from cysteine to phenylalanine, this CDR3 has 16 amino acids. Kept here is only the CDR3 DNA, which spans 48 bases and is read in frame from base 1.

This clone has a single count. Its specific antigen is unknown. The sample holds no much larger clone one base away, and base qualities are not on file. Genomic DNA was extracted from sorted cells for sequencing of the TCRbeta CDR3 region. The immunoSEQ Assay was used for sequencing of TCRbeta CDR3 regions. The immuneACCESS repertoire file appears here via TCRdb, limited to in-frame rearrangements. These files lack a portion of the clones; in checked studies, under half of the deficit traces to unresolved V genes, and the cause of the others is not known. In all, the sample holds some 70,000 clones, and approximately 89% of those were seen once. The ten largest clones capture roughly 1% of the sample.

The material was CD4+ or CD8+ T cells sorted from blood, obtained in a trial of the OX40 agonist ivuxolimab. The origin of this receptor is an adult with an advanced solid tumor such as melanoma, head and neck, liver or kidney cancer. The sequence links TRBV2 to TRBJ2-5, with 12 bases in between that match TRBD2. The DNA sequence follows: TGTGCCAGCAGTGAAGGGGCTAGCGGGGGGGTCGCGACCCAGTACTTC. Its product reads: CASSEGASGGVATQYF.